One and the same sample provided the 21 T cell receptor beta chains below, sequenced in a study of cytomegalovirus exposure and HLA in healthy donors (dated by TCRdb to 2015 to 2018). Receptor amplification or capture employed the immunoSEQ multiplex PCR assay. A mixture of 60 forward primers for TCR Vbeta segments and 13 reverse primers for TCR Jbeta segments was used in the multiplex PCR. What TCRdb holds here is the immuneACCESS table cut down to in-frame rearrangements. Part of the clones is not present; checked against another copy, under half of the missing clones reflect an unresolved V gene, and the others are unexplained. The sample table holds 150,000 or so clones, of which approximately 80% were seen once. About 5.6% of the sample comes from the top ten. The sequenced material came from PBMCs. These receptors originate from a woman aged 40 to 50 in good health and CMV-seropositive.

V usage is TRBV7-9 and J usage is TRBJ2-7; TRBD2 agrees at 10 bases. The germline CDR1 and CDR2 sequences are SEHNR and FQNEAQ (reference sequence). Germline trimming cut 4 bases from V and 3 bases from J; bases unmatched to any gene: 6. The CDR3 runs to 15 residues. The CDR3 here is CASSSSGRAGYEQYF. CDR3 in DNA: TGTGCCAGCAGCTCGAGCGGGAGGGCCGGCTACGAGCAGTACTTC.

This sequence joins TRBV6-5 and TRBJ1-1; maybe TRBD1 (6 bases). Germline-derived CDR1 and CDR2 are MNHEY and SVGAGI. The CDR3 is 13 amino acids. The germline V and J ends were trimmed by 11 bases and 3 bases, with 16 bases remaining between them. CDR3 protein: CAGSQGPYTEAFF. The CDR3, as DNA: TGTGCCGGATCACAGGGTCCGTACACTGAAGCTTTCTTT.

V and J are TRBV9 and TRBJ1-2; the D is unclear. The germline CDR1 and CDR2 sequences are SGDLS and YYNGEE. The CDR3 sequence is 12 residues long. Trimming shortened V by 0 bases and J by 8 bases, and 8 bases separated the two germline ends. This CDR3 reads CASSVGASGYTF. CDR3 nucleotides: TGTGCCAGCAGCGTAGGGGCGTCCGGCTACACCTTC.

V gene TRBV6-5 combines with J gene TRBJ2-1, with 11 bases lining up with TRBD1. Unmatched junction bases numbered 7, after V lost 5 bases and J lost 7 bases. Per germline, CDR1 MNHEY and CDR2 SVGAGI. The length of the CDR3 is 15 residues. The CDR3 region has the DNA TGTGCCAGCAGTAAACCCGGGACAGGGGGGAATGAGCAGTTCTTC. It specifies CASSKPGTGGNEQFF.

This clone has more than one count but fewer than ten. The chain employs TRBV6-1 and TRBJ2-1; 10 bases map to TRBD2. This CDR3 contains 15 residues. From germline, CDR1 is MNHNS and CDR2 SASEGT. Unmatched junction bases numbered 7, after V lost 4 bases and J lost 7 bases. The CDR3 DNA reads TGTGCCAGCAGTGGGGCTAGCGGGAGTAATAATGAGCAGTTCTTC. Amino acid sequence: CASSGASGSNNEQFF.

The chain links TRBV12-5 to TRBJ2-7; D unresolved. The germline V gene encodes CDR1 LGHNT and CDR2 FRNRAP. Trimming took off 7 bases at V and 5 bases at J, with 12 bases between the two ends. This CDR3 has 12 residues. The CDR3 coding sequence is TGTGCTAGTGCCTCTGAGTCCCACGAGCAGTACTTC. As protein: CASASESHEQYF.

The V gene is TRBV7-2, the J gene TRBJ2-1; 10 bases match TRBD2. Germline V lookup: CDR1 SGHTA, CDR2 FQGNSA. V gave up 4 bases and J gave up 9 bases; unmatched junction bases: 9. The CDR3 consists of 15 residues. CDR3 sequence (DNA): TGTGCCAGCAGCTCGCTAGCGGGAGATTCTAGTGAGCAGTTCTTC. Translation gives CASSSLAGDSSEQFF.

The rearrangement uses TRBV21-1 and TRBJ1-2. TRBV21-1 is reported as a pseudogene. This CDR3 contains 15 residues. The CDR3 coding sequence is TGTGCCCGAAAAGGAGATGGTTGGGTGGACTATGGCTACACCTTC. It encodes CARKGDGWVDYGYTF.

The chain joins TRBV7-2 to TRBJ2-1; D is possibly TRBD2 (6 bases). This CDR3 spans 16 amino acids. Germline V gene lookup returns CDR1 SGHTA and CDR2 FQGNSA. Trimming left V 5 bases short and J 0 bases short, with 14 bases between. This chain's CDR3 is CASSPLARRSYNEQFF. CDR3 bases: TGTGCCAGCAGCCCCCTAGCGCGGCGCTCCTACAATGAGCAGTTCTTC.

The chain links TRBV5-1 to TRBJ1-1; 9 nucleotides line up with TRBD1. Germline V gene sequence: CDR1 SGHRS, CDR2 YFSETQ. The CDR3 length is 15 residues. V gave up 2 bases and J gave up 2 bases; unmatched junction bases: 4. The CDR3 loop is CASSLGTGPNTEAFF. The CDR3 nucleotides read TGCGCCAGCAGCTTAGGGACAGGGCCTAACACTGAAGCTTTCTTT.

The J gene is TRBJ2-2, the V gene TRBV19, with TRBD1 matching over 9 bases. The CDR3 runs to 17 residues. J gave up 1 base and V 2 bases, and 5 bases lay outside the gene matches. Germline lookup yields CDR1 LNHDA and CDR2 SQIVND (reference sequence). The CDR3 coding sequence is TGTGCCAGTAGTATAAGGAGGGGACAGGGGAACACCGGGGAGCTGTTTTTT. It translates to CASSIRRGQGNTGELFF.

V gene TRBV6-5 combines with J gene TRBJ2-5, with D tentatively TRBD1 (6 bases). CDR3 size: 15 residues. V lost 5 bases, J lost 1 base, and 14 bases lay in between. Germline lookup yields CDR1 MNHEY and CDR2 SVGAGI. The CDR3 sequence: CASSIQGWSQETQYF. CDR3 nucleotide sequence: TGTGCCAGCAGTATACAGGGATGGAGCCAAGAGACCCAGTACTTC.

This chain uses TRBV9 with TRBJ2-3, with 12 bases aligning to TRBD2. V shed 1 base, J shed 4 bases, and the junction held 16 bases outside the gene matches. In germline, CDR1 is SGDLS, CDR2 YYNGEE. This CDR3 has 20 amino acids. CDR3 region: CASSVLGLAGNLQRPDTQYF. CDR3 DNA sequence: TGTGCCAGCAGCGTACTGGGACTAGCGGGCAACCTCCAGAGACCAGATACGCAGTATTTT.

The rearrangement uses TRBV19 and TRBJ2-5, with TRBD2 matching over 9 bases. The CDR3 spans 13 residues. Germline CDR1 and CDR2: LNHDA and SQIVND (reference sequence). CDR3 in DNA: TGTGCTAGCGGGAGCGGTGGGCAAGAGACCCAGTACTTC. Protein sequence: CASGSGGQETQYF.

This chain uses TRBV6-5 with TRBJ1-3, with 7 bases fitting TRBD1. This CDR3 has 15 amino acids. CDR1 and CDR2 from the germline V gene are MNHEY and SVGAGI. V trimming: 6 bases; J trimming: 0 bases; junction bases outside the gene matches: 5. The CDR3 coding sequence is TGTGCCAGCAGCATACAGGGGAACTCTGGAAACACCATATATTTT. Its protein product is CASSIQGNSGNTIYF.

The chain combines TRBV11-2 with TRBJ2-1, with D possibly TRBD1 on 6 matching bases. The CDR3 sequence is 15 residues long. Trimming left V 5 bases short and J 0 bases short, with 11 bases between. Germline V gene sequence: CDR1 SGHAT, CDR2 FQNNGV. CDR3 in amino acids: CASSLRTDSYNEQFF. The CDR3, as DNA: TGTGCCAGCAGCCTAAGGACAGACTCCTACAATGAGCAGTTCTTC.

V usage is TRBV19 and J usage is TRBJ1-1; D ambiguous. This CDR3 is 15 amino acids long. CDR1 is LNHDA and CDR2 is SQIVND in the germline V gene (reference sequence). The germline V and J ends were trimmed by 5 bases and 3 bases, with 16 bases remaining between them. DNA for the CDR3: TGTGCCAGTAGTGCGGTTGCTGGGTGGTACACTGAAGCTTTCTTT. Amino acids: CASSAVAGWYTEAFF.

V usage is TRBV28 and J usage is TRBJ1-2; 11 positions match TRBD1. This CDR3 region has 14 residues. Germline CDR1 and CDR2: MDHEN and SYDVKM. The J segment lost 4 bases and the V segment lost 6 bases, leaving 4 bases of the junction unmatched. In DNA, the CDR3 is TGTGCCAGCAGGGGACAGGGGGAAGGCTATGGCTACACCTTC. Its protein product is CASRGQGEGYGYTF.

This chain connects TRBV7-8 to TRBJ2-7; D unclear. With 3 bases removed from V and 0 bases from J, the gap between germline ends came to 9 bases. The CDR3 contains 14 residues. CDR1 and CDR2 from the germline V gene are SGHVS and FQNEAQ. The CDR3 loop reads CASSLGTFSYEQYF. DNA for the CDR3: TGTGCCAGCAGCTTGGGCACATTCTCCTACGAGCAGTACTTC.

V and J are TRBV10-3 and TRBJ2-3; 11 bases agree with TRBD2. The germline V gene has CDR1 ENHRY and CDR2 SYGVKD. V lost 7 bases and J lost 1; bases outside the gene matches: 4. The CDR3 has 15 amino acids. This chain's CDR3 is CAINPGLAGTDTQYF. CDR3 in DNA: TGTGCCATCAACCCGGGACTAGCGGGCACAGATACGCAGTATTTT.

The chain employs TRBV7-9 and TRBJ2-3; 11 bases are a match to TRBD2. Germline CDR1 and CDR2: SEHNR and FQNEAQ (reference sequence). This CDR3 contains 18 residues. Trimming took 6 bases from V and 0 from J; bases not matched to a gene: 11. The CDR3 loop is CASRPPGLAALSTDTQYF. CDR3 in DNA: TGTGCCAGCAGACCACCGGGACTAGCGGCACTTAGCACAGATACGCAGTATTTT.